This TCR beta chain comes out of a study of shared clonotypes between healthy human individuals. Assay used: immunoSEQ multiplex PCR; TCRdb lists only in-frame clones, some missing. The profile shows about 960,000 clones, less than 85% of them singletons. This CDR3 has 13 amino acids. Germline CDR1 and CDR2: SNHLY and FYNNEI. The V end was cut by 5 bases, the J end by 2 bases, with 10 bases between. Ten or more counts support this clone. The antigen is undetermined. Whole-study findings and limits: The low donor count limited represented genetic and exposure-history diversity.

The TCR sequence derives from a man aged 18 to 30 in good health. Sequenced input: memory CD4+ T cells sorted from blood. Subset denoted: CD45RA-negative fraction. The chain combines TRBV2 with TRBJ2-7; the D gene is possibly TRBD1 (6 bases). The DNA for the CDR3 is TGTGCCAGCAGTAGGGGGTCAGCCTACGAGCAGTACTTC. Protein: CASSRGSAYEQYF.